This T cell receptor beta chain appears in the sequencing data of a study of regulatory T cells in long-lasting Graves disease. Libraries of TCR beta came from iRepertoire HTBI primers plus Arm-PCR of CDR3 regions. TCRdb itself ran the multiplex PCR reads through MiXCR, one entry per CDR3 protein. The sample includes nearly 350,000 distinct CDR3 sequences, roughly a fifth of them seen just once. Time point specified: persistent/refractory GD, antithyroid drugs over 5 years with positive TRAb. The TCR library was made from RNA extracted from PBMCs. Remarks on this clonotype: The target antigen is unknown. Germline is not matched at one junction end, which may reflect a read error.

CDR1 is SGHRS and CDR2 is YFSETQ in the germline V gene. The CDR3 has 13 residues. Study-level points and caveats: The number of shared public clonotypes was higher in persistent patients (2,741) than new patients (966).

This TCR came from a female donor with Graves disease. The chain couples TRBV5-1 to TRBJ1-1; D unclear. Sample: peripheral blood mononuclear cells (PBMCs), taken when the disease was refractory, from a patient treated with antithyroid drugs. CDR3 sequence reads: CASSLENGLASLF. The CDR3 coding sequence is TGCGCCAGCAGCTTGGAGAACGGTCTGGCATCTCTCTTT.